This TCR beta chain stems from a study of blood T cell repertoires in COVID-19. Whole-study context: The United States, Italy and Spain supplied acute and convalescent COVID-19 samples.

Repertoires were generated with immunoSEQ multiplex PCR, while TCRdb's copy carries only in-frame clones and drops some. The sample has around 120,000 clones; almost 85% are singletons. Germline V gene data show CDR1 as LGHDT and CDR2 as YNNKEL (reference sequence). The CDR3 spans 14 residues. Losses at the gene ends were 4 bases for V and 13 bases for J; bases not matched to a gene: 7. Sequenced material: peripheral blood. This chain joins TRBV3-1 (or the pseudogene TRBV3-2) and TRBJ2-2; 12 nucleotides match TRBD1. The clonotype originates from a man between 65 and 85 years old with active or convalescent COVID-19. In DNA, the CDR3 is TGTGCCAGCAGCCCCCGGGACAGGGGGCTAGTGCTGTTTTTT. This gives the protein CASSPRDRGLVLFF.